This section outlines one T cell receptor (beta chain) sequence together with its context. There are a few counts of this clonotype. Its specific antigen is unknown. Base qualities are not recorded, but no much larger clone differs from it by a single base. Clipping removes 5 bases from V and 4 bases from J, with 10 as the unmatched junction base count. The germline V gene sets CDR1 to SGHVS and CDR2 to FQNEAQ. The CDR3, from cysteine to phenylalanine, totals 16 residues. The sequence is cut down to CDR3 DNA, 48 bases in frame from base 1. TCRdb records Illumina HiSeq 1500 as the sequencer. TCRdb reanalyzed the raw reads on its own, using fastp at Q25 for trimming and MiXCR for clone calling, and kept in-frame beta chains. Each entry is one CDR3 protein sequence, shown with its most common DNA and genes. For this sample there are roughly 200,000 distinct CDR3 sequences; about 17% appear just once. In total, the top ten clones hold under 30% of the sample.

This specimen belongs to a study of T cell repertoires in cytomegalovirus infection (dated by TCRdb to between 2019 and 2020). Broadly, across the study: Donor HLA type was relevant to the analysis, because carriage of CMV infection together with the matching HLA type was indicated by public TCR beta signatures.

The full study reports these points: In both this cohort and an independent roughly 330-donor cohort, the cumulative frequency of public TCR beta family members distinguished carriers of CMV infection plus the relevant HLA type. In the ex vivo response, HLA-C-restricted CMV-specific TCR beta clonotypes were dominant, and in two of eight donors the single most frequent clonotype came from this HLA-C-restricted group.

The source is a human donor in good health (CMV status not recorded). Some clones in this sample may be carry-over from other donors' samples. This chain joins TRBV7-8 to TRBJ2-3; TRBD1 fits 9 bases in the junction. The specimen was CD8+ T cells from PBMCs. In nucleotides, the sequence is TGTGCCAGCAGCCCTGTGGTGGGACAGGGCGCAGATACGCAGTATTTT. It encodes CASSPVVGQGADTQYF. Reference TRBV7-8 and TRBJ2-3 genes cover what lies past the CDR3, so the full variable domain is GAGVSQSPRYKVAKRGQDVALRCDPISGHVSLFWYQQALGQGPEFLTYFQNEAQLDKSGLPSDRFFAERPEGSVSTLKIQRTQQEDSAVYLCASSPVVGQGADTQYFGPGTRLTVL.